A single sample is the source of the 19 T cell receptor beta chains below, sequenced in a study of blood T cell repertoires in COVID-19. The assay was immunoSEQ multiplex PCR, and TCRdb's table has in-frame clones only and misses some. The repertoire consists of more than 100,000 clones, with roughly 90% occurring once and the leading ten covering about 2.1%. Source material: peripheral blood. These receptors all come from a man in his sixties or seventies with active COVID-19.

This sequence joins TRBV5-4 and TRBJ2-5; 11 bases are shared with TRBD2. The CDR3 length is 15 residues. Germline lookup yields CDR1 SGHNT and CDR2 YYREEE (reference sequence). V lost 0 bases, J lost 4 bases, and 2 bases stayed unmatched. For the CDR3, the DNA is TGTGCCAGCAGCTTGGGACTAGCGGGAACAGAGACCCAGTACTTC. This encodes CASSLGLAGTETQYF. The whole variable domain, filled in from reference TRBV5-4 and TRBJ2-5, reads ETGVTQSPTHLIKTRGQQVTLRCSSQSGHNTVSWYQQALGQGPQFIFQYYREEENGRGNFPPRFSGLQFPNYSSELNVNALELDDSALYLCASSLGLAGTETQYFGPGTRLLVL.

This chain connects TRBV29-1 to TRBJ1-2; no definite D call. The CDR3 totals 11 residues. Trimming stripped 6 bases from V and 3 bases from J, with 8 bases between. The germline CDR1 and CDR2 sequences are SQVTM and ANQGSEA. CDR3 sequence reads: CSVEGDYGYTF. For the CDR3, the DNA is TGCAGCGTAGAGGGCGACTATGGCTACACCTTC.

J is TRBJ1-4 and V is TRBV28; 8 bases map to TRBD1. V lost 10 bases, J lost 2 bases, and 12 bases stayed unmatched. The CDR3 sequence is 16 residues long. Germline values: CDR1 MDHEN, CDR2 SYDVKM. CDR3 region: CAIRTGQGWTNEKLFF. CDR3 coding DNA: TGTGCCATCCGTACCGGACAGGGTTGGACTAATGAAAAACTGTTTTTT.

This clone has just a few counts. This chain links TRBV10-1 with TRBJ2-7, with 8 bases lining up with TRBD1. Germline V gene data show CDR1 as WNHNN and CDR2 as SYGVQD (reference sequence). This CDR3 has 16 amino acids. V gave up 7 bases and J gave up 5 bases; unmatched junction bases: 16. The CDR3 reads CASTPAHEDRDNEQYF. The CDR3 nucleotides are TGCGCCAGCACACCAGCCCATGAGGACAGGGACAACGAGCAGTACTTC.

The chain joins TRBV18 to TRBJ1-5; weak D call: TRBD1 (5 bases). This CDR3 comprises 14 residues. Trimming pared 3 bases from V and 5 bases from J, leaving 11 bases between. CDR1 KGHSH and CDR2 LQKENI come from the germline V gene. The CDR3 sequence: CASSPGRADQPQHF. CDR3 DNA: TGTGCCAGCTCACCGGGCAGGGCCGATCAGCCCCAGCATTTT.

This rearrangement joins TRBV5-8 to TRBJ1-6; D is ambiguous. Between the trimmed V and J ends, which lost 1 base and 11 bases, there was a span of 10 bases. CDR1 is SGHTS, CDR2 YDEGEE, per germline. CDR3 size: 13 residues. The CDR3 nucleotides read TGTGCCAGCAGCTTGCGTGACGGGACACCCCTCCACTTT. Protein sequence: CASSLRDGTPLHF.

This chain uses TRBV7-2 with TRBJ2-1; TRBD2 agrees at 13 bases. V shed 5 bases, J shed 9 bases, and the junction held 7 bases outside the gene matches. The germline V gene encodes CDR1 SGHTA and CDR2 FQGNSA. There are 15 residues in the CDR3. The CDR3 region has the DNA TGTGCCAGCAGCCCCGGGACTAGCGGGATAGGTGAGCAGTTCTTC. This gives the protein CASSPGTSGIGEQFF.

The chain employs TRBV19 and TRBJ2-3, with TRBD2 matching 8 bases. CDR3 length: 14 residues. With 5 bases clipped from V and 4 bases from J, the junction kept 5 bases outside the gene matches. CDR1 is LNHDA, CDR2 SQIVND, per germline (reference sequence). In DNA, the CDR3 is TGTGCCAGTAGTCGAGCGGGAGAGGCAGATACGCAGTATTTT. Its translation is CASSRAGEADTQYF. The whole variable domain, remainder taken from reference TRBV19 and TRBJ2-3, is DGGITQSPKYLFRKEGQNVTLSCEQNLNHDAMYWYRQDPGQGLRLIYYSQIVNDFQKGDIAEGYSVSREKKESFPLTVTSAQKNPTAFYLCASSRAGEADTQYFGPGTRLTVL.

This chain connects TRBV6-4 to TRBJ2-1; TRBD2 is a possible D gene (6 bases). Trimming took off 5 bases at V and 1 base at J, with 15 bases between the two ends. The CDR3 runs to 16 residues. Per germline, CDR1 MRHNA and CDR2 SNTAGT. The CDR3 coding sequence is TGTGCCAGCAGTCCGGTGGGGGGAAGGTCCTACAATGAGCAGTTCTTC. Protein: CASSPVGGRSYNEQFF.

The J gene is TRBJ1-1, the V gene TRBV10-3; the D is unclear. CDR3 length: 15 residues. Germline V gene data show CDR1 as ENHRY and CDR2 as SYGVKD. Trimming stripped 6 bases from V and 1 base from J, with 15 bases between. CDR3 sequence: CAIRTQTSPNTEAFF. For the CDR3, the DNA is TGTGCCATCAGGACCCAGACTAGCCCGAACACTGAAGCTTTCTTT.

J is TRBJ2-7 and V is TRBV25-1; D possibly corresponds to TRBD1 (6 bases). In germline, CDR1 is MGHDK, CDR2 SYGVNS. The CDR3 loop spans 17 amino acids. Trimming took off 3 bases at V and 3 bases at J, with 21 bases between the two ends. The CDR3, as DNA: TGTGCCAGCAGTGATTGGGTTGGGTCAGGGGACGACTACGAGCAGTACTTC. Translating gives CASSDWVGSGDDYEQYF.

This chain links TRBV19 with TRBJ2-2; 7 nucleotides align to TRBD2. Germline-derived CDR1 and CDR2 are LNHDA and SQIVND (reference sequence). The CDR3 sequence is 15 residues long. V lost 4 bases to trimming and J lost 2 bases; unmatched junction nucleotides: 4. CDR3 coding DNA: TGTGCCAGTAGTAAGGGACTACCAAACACCGGGGAGCTGTTTTTT. Protein sequence: CASSKGLPNTGELFF.

The rearrangement links TRBV2 to TRBJ1-1; D ambiguous. V was pared by 3 bases and J by 7 bases, with 9 bases between. This CDR3 comprises 12 residues. Germline CDR1 reads SNHLY; CDR2 reads FYNNEI. CDR3 region: CASSEGAGEAFF. CDR3 nucleotide sequence: TGTGCCAGCAGTGAGGGCGCCGGTGAAGCTTTCTTT.

The gene calls are TRBV7-8 and TRBJ1-4; 10 nucleotides align to TRBD1. Per germline, CDR1 SGHVS and CDR2 FQNEAQ. Trimming at V came to 0 bases and at J to 10 bases, leaving 5 bases not matched to a gene. The CDR3 loop spans 15 amino acids. The CDR3 region is CASSLARDRGGKLFF. DNA for the CDR3: TGTGCCAGCAGCTTAGCGAGGGACAGGGGTGGAAAACTGTTTTTT.

This rearrangement joins TRBV6-5 to TRBJ1-1; D is perhaps TRBD1 (5 bases). The CDR3 loop spans 13 amino acids. In germline, CDR1 is MNHEY, CDR2 SVGAGI. V shed 6 bases and J shed 4 bases, with 12 bases lying between them. As DNA, the CDR3 is TGTGCCAGCAGCATAAGGGGAGGCACTGAAGCTTTCTTT. Translation: CASSIRGGTEAFF.

V and J are TRBV18 and TRBJ2-7; 7 bases agree with TRBD2. V lost 3 bases to trimming and J lost 2 bases; unmatched junction nucleotides: 7. This CDR3 is 15 amino acids long. Germline V CDR1 and CDR2: KGHSH, LQKENI. The CDR3 region is CASSPVLGGAYEQYF. The CDR3 DNA follows: TGTGCCAGCTCACCTGTATTGGGGGGGGCCTACGAGCAGTACTTC. Full variable domain (rest looked up from reference TRBV18 and TRBJ2-7): NAGVMQNPRHLVRRRGQEARLRCSPMKGHSHVYWYRQLPEEGLKFMVYLQKENIIDESGMPKERFSAEFPKEGPSILRIQQVVRGDSAAYFCASSPVLGGAYEQYFGPGTRLTVT.

The CDR3 DNA follows: TGTGCCAGCAGCCAGGACAGCTACATCAGGCAGAATTCACCCCTCCACTTT. Protein sequence: CASSQDSYIRQNSPLHF. The chain links TRBV9 to TRBJ1-6, with D tentatively TRBD1 (6 bases). CDR3 length: 17 amino acids. V was trimmed by 4 bases and J by 7 bases, leaving 21 bases between them. CDR1 is SGDLS, CDR2 YYNGEE, per germline.

This chain connects TRBV2 to TRBJ2-1; a possible D gene is TRBD1 (5 bases). Germline CDR1 SNHLY, CDR2 FYNNEI. Trimming removed 5 bases from V and 8 bases from J, with 10 bases in between. This CDR3 is 12 amino acids long. In nucleotides, the CDR3 is TGTGCCAGCAGTCGACAGAATCATGAGCAGTTCTTC. This encodes CASSRQNHEQFF.

The rearrangement uses TRBV9 and TRBJ2-7, with D maybe TRBD2 (6 bases). The ends were cut back, 0 bases at V and 7 bases at J, with 14 bases in the middle. The CDR3 contains 14 residues. CDR1 is SGDLS and CDR2 is YYNGEE in the germline V gene. CDR3 in DNA: TGTGCCAGCAGCGTAGAACCCTCCCGGGGGGAGCAGTACTTC. Its translation: CASSVEPSRGEQYF. Using reference TRBV9 and TRBJ2-7 for the parts outside the CDR3, the full variable domain is DSGVTQTPKHLITATGQRVTLRCSPRSGDLSVYWYQQSLDQGLQFLIQYYNGEERAKGNILERFSAQQFPDLHSELNLSSLELGDSALYFCASSVEPSRGEQYFGPGTRLTVT.